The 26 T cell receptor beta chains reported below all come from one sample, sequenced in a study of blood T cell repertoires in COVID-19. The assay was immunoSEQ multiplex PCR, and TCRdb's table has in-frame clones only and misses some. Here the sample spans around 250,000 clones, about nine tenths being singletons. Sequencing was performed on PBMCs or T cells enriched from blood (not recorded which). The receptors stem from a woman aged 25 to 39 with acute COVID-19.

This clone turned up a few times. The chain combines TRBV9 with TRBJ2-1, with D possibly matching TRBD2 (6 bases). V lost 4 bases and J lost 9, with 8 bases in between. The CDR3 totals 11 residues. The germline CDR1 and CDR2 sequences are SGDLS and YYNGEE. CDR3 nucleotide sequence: TGTGCCAGCAGCCCCGGGGGTGAGCAGTTCTTC. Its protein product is CASSPGGEQFF.

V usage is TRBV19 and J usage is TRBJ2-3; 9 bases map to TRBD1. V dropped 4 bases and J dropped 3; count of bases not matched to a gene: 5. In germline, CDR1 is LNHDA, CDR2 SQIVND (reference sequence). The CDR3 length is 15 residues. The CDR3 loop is CASSKETGGTDTQYF. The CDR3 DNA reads TGTGCCAGTAGTAAGGAGACAGGGGGAACAGATACGCAGTATTTT.

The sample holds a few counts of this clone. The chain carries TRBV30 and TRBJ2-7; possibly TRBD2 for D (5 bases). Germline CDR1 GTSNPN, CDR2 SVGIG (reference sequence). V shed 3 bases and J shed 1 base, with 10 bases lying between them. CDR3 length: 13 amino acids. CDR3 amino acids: CAWSIGISYEQYF. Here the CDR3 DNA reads TGTGCCTGGAGCATCGGGATATCCTACGAGCAGTACTTC.

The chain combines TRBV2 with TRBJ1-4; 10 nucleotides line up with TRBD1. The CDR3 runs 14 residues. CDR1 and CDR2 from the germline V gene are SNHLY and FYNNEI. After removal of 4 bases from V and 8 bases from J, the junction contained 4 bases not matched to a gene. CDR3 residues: CASSGDRGEEKLFF. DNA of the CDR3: TGTGCCAGCAGTGGGGACAGGGGAGAGGAAAAACTGTTTTTT.

The CDR3: CASSQALVDRALYGYTF. The CDR3, as DNA: TGTGCCAGCAGCCAAGCCCTCGTGGACAGGGCGCTCTATGGCTACACCTTC. The chain employs TRBV3-1 (or the pseudogene TRBV3-2) and TRBJ1-2, with 8 bases lining up with TRBD1. Losses at the gene ends were 1 base for V and 4 bases for J; bases not matched to a gene: 11. The CDR3 has 17 residues. Germline V lookup: CDR1 LGHDT, CDR2 YNNKEL (reference sequence).

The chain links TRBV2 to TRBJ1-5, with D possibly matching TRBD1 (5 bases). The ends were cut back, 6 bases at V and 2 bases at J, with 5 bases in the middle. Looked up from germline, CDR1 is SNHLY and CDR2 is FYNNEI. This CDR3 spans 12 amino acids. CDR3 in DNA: TGTGCCAGCAGAGGGGGCAATCAGCCCCAGCATTTT. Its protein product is CASRGGNQPQHF.

CDR3 in amino acids: CASSLSASGSIYEQYF. CDR3 DNA sequence: TGTGCCAGCAGTTTGTCGGCTAGCGGGAGTATCTACGAGCAGTACTTC. This chain joins TRBV28 and TRBJ2-7; 10 nucleotides match TRBD2. The CDR3 spans 16 residues. The V gene's germline CDR1 is MDHEN and CDR2 SYDVKM. The V segment lost 3 bases and the J segment 3 bases; nucleotides outside the gene matches: 8.

The chain's CDR3 is CASSLALGHLKDTDTQYF. CDR3 in DNA: TGTGCCAGCAGCTTGGCCTTGGGACACCTCAAGGACACAGATACGCAGTATTTT. The chain joins TRBV5-5 to TRBJ2-3; maybe TRBD1 (6 bases). This CDR3 has 18 residues. Germline V gene sequence: CDR1 SGHKS, CDR2 YYEKEE (reference sequence). The V end lost 0 bases, the J end lost 2 bases, and 19 bases lay between the germline ends.

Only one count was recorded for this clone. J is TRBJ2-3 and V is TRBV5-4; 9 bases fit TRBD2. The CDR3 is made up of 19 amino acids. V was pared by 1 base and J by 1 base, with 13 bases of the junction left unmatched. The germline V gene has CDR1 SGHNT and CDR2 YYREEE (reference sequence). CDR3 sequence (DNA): TGTGCCAGCAGCTTGCCCTTCCGGGCTAGCGGGATACGCACAGATACGCAGTATTTT. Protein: CASSLPFRASGIRTDTQYF.

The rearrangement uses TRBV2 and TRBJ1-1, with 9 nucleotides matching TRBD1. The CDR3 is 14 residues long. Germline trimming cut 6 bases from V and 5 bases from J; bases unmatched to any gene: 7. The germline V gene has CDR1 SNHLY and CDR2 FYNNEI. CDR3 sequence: CASSEQGAGTEAFF. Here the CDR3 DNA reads TGTGCCAGCAGCGAACAGGGGGCAGGAACTGAAGCTTTCTTT.

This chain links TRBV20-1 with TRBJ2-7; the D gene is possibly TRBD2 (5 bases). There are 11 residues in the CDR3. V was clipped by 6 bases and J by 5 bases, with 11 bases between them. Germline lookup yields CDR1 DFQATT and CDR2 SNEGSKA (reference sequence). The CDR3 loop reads CSAGKGHEQYF. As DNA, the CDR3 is TGCAGTGCCGGGAAAGGCCACGAGCAGTACTTC.

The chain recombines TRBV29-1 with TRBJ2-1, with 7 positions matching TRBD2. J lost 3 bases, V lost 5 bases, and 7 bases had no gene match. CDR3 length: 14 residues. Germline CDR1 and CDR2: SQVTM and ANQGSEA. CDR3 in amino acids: CSVPAGARYNEQFF. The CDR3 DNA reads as TGCAGCGTTCCTGCGGGAGCCCGCTACAATGAGCAGTTCTTC.

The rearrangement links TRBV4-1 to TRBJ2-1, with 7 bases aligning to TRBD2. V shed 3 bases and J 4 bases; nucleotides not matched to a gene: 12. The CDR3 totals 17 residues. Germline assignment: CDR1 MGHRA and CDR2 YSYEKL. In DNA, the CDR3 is TGCGCCAGCAGCCAGGAGGGACTAAGTACTCCATACAATGAGCAGTTCTTC. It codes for CASSQEGLSTPYNEQFF.

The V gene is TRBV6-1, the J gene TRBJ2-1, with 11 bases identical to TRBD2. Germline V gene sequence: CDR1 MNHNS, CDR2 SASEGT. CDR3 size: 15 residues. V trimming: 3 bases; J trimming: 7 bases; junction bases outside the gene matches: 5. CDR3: CASSEGLAVFNEQFF. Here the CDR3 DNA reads TGTGCCAGCAGTGAGGGACTAGCGGTATTTAATGAGCAGTTCTTC.

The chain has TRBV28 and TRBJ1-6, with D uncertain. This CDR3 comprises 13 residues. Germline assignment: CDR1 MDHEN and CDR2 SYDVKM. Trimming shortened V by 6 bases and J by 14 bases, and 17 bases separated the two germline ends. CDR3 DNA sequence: TGTGCCAGCAGACCATCCGACCACGACACCCTCCACTTT. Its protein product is CASRPSDHDTLHF.

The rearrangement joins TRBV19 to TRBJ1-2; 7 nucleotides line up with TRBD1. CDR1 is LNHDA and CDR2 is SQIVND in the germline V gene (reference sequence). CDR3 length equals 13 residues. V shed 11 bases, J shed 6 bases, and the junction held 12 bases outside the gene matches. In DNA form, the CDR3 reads TGTGCCGGAGGGACAGTCGGTGTTGATGGCTACACCTTC. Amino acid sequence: CAGGTVGVDGYTF.

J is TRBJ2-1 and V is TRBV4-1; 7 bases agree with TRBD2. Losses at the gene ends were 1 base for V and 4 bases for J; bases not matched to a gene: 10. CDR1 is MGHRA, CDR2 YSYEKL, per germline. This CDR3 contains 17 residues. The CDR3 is CASSQGGGRLPYNEQFF. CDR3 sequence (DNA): TGCGCCAGCAGCCAAGGGGGCGGGAGATTACCTTACAATGAGCAGTTCTTC.

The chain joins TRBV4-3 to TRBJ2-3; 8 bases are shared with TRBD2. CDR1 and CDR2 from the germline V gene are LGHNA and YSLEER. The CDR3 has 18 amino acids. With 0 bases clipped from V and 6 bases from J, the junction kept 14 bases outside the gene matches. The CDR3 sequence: CASSQDGYGRAEFDTQYF. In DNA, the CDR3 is TGCGCCAGCAGCCAAGATGGGTACGGGAGGGCCGAATTTGATACGCAGTATTTT.

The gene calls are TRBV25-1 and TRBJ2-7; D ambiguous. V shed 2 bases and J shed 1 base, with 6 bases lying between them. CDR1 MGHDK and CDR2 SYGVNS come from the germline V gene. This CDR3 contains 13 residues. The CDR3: CASSEQLSYEQYF. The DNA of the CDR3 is TGTGCCAGCAGTGAACAACTTTCCTACGAGCAGTACTTC.

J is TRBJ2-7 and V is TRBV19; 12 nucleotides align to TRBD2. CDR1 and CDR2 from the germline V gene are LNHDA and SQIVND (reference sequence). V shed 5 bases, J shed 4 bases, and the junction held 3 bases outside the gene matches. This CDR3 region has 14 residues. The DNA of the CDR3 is TGTGCCAGTAGTCGGACTAGCGGGACGTACGAGCAGTACTTC. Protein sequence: CASSRTSGTYEQYF.

The CDR3 here is CASSQSGTIYEQYF. In DNA form, the CDR3 reads TGTGCCAGCAGCCAAAGCGGGACTATCTACGAGCAGTACTTC. This chain connects TRBV3-1 (or the pseudogene TRBV3-2) to TRBJ2-7; 7 bases match TRBD2. V shed 2 bases, J shed 3 bases, and the junction held 4 bases outside the gene matches. The CDR3 sequence is 14 residues long. Per germline, CDR1 LGHDT and CDR2 YNNKEL (reference sequence).

CDR3 protein: CASNYLGGTEAFF. DNA of the CDR3: TGTGCCAGCAACTACTTGGGGGGAACTGAAGCTTTCTTT. The V call is TRBV12-3 or TRBV12-4, the J call TRBJ1-1, with TRBD1 as a possible D gene (5 bases). This CDR3 contains 13 residues. V was cut by 7 bases and J by 5 bases, with 14 bases left in between.

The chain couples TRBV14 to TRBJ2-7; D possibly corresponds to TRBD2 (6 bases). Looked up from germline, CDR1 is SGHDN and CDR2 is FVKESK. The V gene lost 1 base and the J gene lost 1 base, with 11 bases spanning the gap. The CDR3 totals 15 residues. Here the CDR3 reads CASSQVAVSSYEQYF. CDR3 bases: TGTGCCAGCAGCCAAGTAGCGGTCTCTTCCTACGAGCAGTACTTC.

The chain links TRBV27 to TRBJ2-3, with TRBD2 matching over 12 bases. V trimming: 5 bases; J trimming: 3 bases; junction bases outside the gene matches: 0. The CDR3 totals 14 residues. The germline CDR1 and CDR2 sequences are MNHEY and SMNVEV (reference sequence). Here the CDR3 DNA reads TGTGCCAGCAGTGGACTAGCGGGAACAGATACGCAGTATTTT. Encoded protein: CASSGLAGTDTQYF.

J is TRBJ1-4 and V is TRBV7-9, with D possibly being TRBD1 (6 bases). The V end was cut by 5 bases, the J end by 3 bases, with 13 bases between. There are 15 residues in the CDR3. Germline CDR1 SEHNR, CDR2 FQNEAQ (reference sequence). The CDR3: CASSPQGPSNEKLFF. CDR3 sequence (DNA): TGTGCCAGCAGCCCCCAGGGGCCCTCTAATGAAAAACTGTTTTTT.

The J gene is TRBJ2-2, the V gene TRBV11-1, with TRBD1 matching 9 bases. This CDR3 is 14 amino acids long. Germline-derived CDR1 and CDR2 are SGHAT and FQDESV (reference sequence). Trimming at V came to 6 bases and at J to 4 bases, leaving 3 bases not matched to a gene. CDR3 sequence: CASSWDRVTGELFF. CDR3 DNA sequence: TGTGCCAGCAGTTGGGACAGGGTCACCGGGGAGCTGTTTTTT.